This T cell receptor beta chain was profiled in a study of T cells expressing NK-cell markers. Study overall: All TCR beta repertoires analysed originated from sorted CD3+CD56+NKG2C+, CD3+CD56+NKG2C- and CD3+CD56-NKG2C+ T cells.

TCRdb re-called the 5' RACE reads; one entry per CDR3 protein, DNA not given. Here the sample table reports 200,000 to 300,000 distinct CDR3 sequences. As to this clonotype: Its target is unknown.

This CDR3 comprises 15 residues. CDR1 is DFQATT, CDR2 SNEGSKA, per germline (reference sequence). Regarding the study as a whole: As a fraction of CD8+ T cells, dominant NKG2C+ clonotypes reached about 1.0-7.0% in 5 to 7 donors.

This chain connects TRBV20-1 to TRBJ2-5; absent DNA, TCRdb's TRBD1 call cannot be checked. Sequenced material: blood T cells: a sorted CD56 or NKG2C T cell subset, CD4+ or CD8+ T cells, or bulk PBMC T cells (not recorded which). This TCR came from a woman between 18 and 70 years old in good health. CDR3 in amino acids: CSATLGQSPGETQYF.